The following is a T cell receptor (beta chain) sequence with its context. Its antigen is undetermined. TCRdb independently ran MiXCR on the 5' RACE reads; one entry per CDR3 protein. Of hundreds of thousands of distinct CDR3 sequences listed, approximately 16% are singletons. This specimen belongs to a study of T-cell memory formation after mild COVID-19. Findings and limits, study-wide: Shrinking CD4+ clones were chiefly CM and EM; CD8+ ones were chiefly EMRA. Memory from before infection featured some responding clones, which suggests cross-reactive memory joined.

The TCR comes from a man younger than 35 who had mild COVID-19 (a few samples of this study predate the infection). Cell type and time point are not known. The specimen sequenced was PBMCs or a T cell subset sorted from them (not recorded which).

In nucleotides, the CDR3 is TGTGCCAGCAGCTTGACGGCGGTCACCGGGGAGCTGTTTTTT. Protein: CASSLTAVTGELFF. The chain links TRBV6-5 to TRBJ2-2; D is ambiguous. V was cut by 6 bases and J by 4 bases, with 12 bases left in between. The CDR3 is 14 residues long. Germline CDR1 is MNHEY and CDR2 is SVGAGI.